These 3 T cell receptor beta chains were all obtained from the same sample, sequenced in a study of Ad26.COV2.S vaccination and SARS-CoV-2 variants. The table came from immunoSEQ multiplex PCR; TCRdb's copy has only in-frame clones and leaves some out. The table records 300,000 to 450,000 clones, roughly nine tenths of them present only once. The sequencing here drew on peripheral blood, taken after recovery from COVID-19. The receptor source for this set is a human donor who had recovered from COVID-19.

V usage is TRBV7-3 and J usage is TRBJ1-2; no firm D call. The germline CDR1 and CDR2 sequences are SGHTA and FQGTGA. The CDR3 sequence is 13 residues long. The ends were cut back, 5 bases at V and 6 bases at J, with 13 bases in the middle. The CDR3 loop is CASSPGKGHGYTF. The CDR3 nucleotides are TGTGCCAGCAGCCCCGGGAAGGGCCATGGCTACACCTTC. The variable domain in full, with the rest retrieved from reference TRBV7-3 and TRBJ1-2, is GAGVSQTPSNKVTEKGKYVELRCDPISGHTALYWYRQSLGQGPEFLIYFQGTGAADDSGLPNDRFFAVRPEGSVSTLKIQRTERGDSAVYLCASSPGKGHGYTFGSGTRLTVV.

Concerning this clone: In the same sample, other DNA sequences code for this CDR3. The genes are TRBV12-3 or TRBV12-4 and TRBJ2-7, with 7 positions matching TRBD1. The length of the CDR3 is 13 residues. Germline trimming cut 6 bases from V and 3 bases from J; bases unmatched to any gene: 5. CDR3 sequence reads: CASSPGTDYEQYF. CDR3 nucleotides: TGTGCCAGCAGCCCCGGGACAGACTACGAGCAGTACTTC.

The chain uses TRBV7-2 and TRBJ2-5, with TRBD2 matching 8 bases. This CDR3 is 17 amino acids long. CDR1 and CDR2 from the germline V gene are SGHTA and FQGNSA. V lost 4 bases and J lost 2; bases outside the gene matches: 12. The CDR3 loop reads CASSSRTSRQIQETQYF. The CDR3 DNA sequence: TGTGCCAGCAGCTCACGGACTAGCCGGCAAATTCAAGAGACCCAGTACTTC.